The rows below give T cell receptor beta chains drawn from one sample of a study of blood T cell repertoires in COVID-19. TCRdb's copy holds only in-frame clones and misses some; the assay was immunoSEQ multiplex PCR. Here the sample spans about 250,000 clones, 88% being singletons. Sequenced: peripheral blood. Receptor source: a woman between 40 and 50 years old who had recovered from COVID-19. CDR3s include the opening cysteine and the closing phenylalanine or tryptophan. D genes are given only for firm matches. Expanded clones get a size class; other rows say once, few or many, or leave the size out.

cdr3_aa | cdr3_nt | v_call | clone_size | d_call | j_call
CASSVEGGVNYGYTF | TGTGCCAGCAGCGTAGAGGGCGGGGTCAACTATGGCTACACCTTC | TRBV9 | . | . | TRBJ1-2
CASSSGQLGGNTIYF | TGTGCCAGCAGCTCTGGACAGTTGGGGGGAAACACCATATATTTT | TRBV7-8 | . | . | TRBJ1-3
CASSYSGPYGYTF | TGTGCCAGCAGTTACTCGGGGCCGTATGGCTACACCTTC | TRBV6-2/TRBV6-3 | . | . | TRBJ1-2
CASSEPGQGAPNEQFF | TGCGCCAGCAGTGAGCCAGGACAGGGGGCCCCCAATGAGCAGTTCTTC | TRBV10-2 | . | TRBD1 | TRBJ2-1
CASSLAGRAAPYGYTF | TGCGCCAGCAGCTTGGCGGGAAGAGCCGCCCCCTATGGCTACACCTTC | TRBV5-1 | . | . | TRBJ1-2
CASGLEQGAGQPQHF | TGTGCTAGTGGGCTAGAACAGGGGGCAGGACAGCCCCAGCATTTT | TRBV12-5 | . | TRBD1 | TRBJ1-5
CASRGRGNTEAFF | TGTGCCAGCAGGGGTCGGGGGAACACTGAAGCTTTCTTT | TRBV6-5 | . | . | TRBJ1-1
CASSWGRKETQYF | TGTGCCAGCAGCTGGGGCAGAAAAGAGACCCAGTACTTC | TRBV7-9 | . | . | TRBJ2-5
CASSLPEGLEDIQYF | TGTGCCAGCAGTTTGCCGGAGGGGCTAGAGGACATTCAGTACTTC | TRBV28 | few | . | TRBJ2-4
CASSLSGAASGRAGEQFF | TGTGCCAGCAGCTTAAGCGGGGCGGCTAGCGGGAGGGCCGGAGAGCAGTTCTTC | TRBV7-3 | once | TRBD2 | TRBJ2-1
CASTSLGGSSYNEQFF | TGTGCCAGCACCTCGTTGGGGGGAAGCTCCTACAATGAGCAGTTCTTC | TRBV27 | . | . | TRBJ2-1
CASSLGTGMNTEAFF | TGCGCCAGCAGCTTGGGGACAGGGATGAACACTGAAGCTTTCTTT | TRBV5-1 | . | TRBD1 | TRBJ1-1
CASSLFWGGTNGGNTIYF | TGTGCCAGCAGTTTATTTTGGGGGGGCACCAACGGAGGAAACACCATATATTTT | TRBV27 | . | . | TRBJ1-3
CASSVSAGPSRGEQFF | TGTGCCAGCAGCGTTTCCGCGGGCCCCAGTCGGGGTGAGCAGTTCTTC | TRBV9 | . | . | TRBJ2-1
CAWSPLGTGVRVGQPQHF | TGTGCCTGGAGCCCCCTGGGGACAGGGGTCCGGGTTGGCCAGCCCCAGCATTTT | TRBV30 | . | TRBD1 | TRBJ1-5
CASGEGYNEQFF | TGTGCCAGCGGAGAGGGCTACAATGAGCAGTTCTTC | TRBV11-3 | once | . | TRBJ2-1
CAISEPMGQGQHF | TGTGCCATCAGTGAGCCTATGGGACAGGGCCAGCATTTT | TRBV10-3 | once | TRBD1 | TRBJ1-5
CASSEGGGGKQYF | TGCGCCAGCAGTGAGGGCGGGGGGGGTAAGCAGTACTTC | TRBV10-2 | . | TRBD2 | TRBJ2-7
CASSPGLAETGELFF | TGTGCCAGCAGCCCTGGACTAGCGGAGACCGGGGAGCTGTTTTTT | TRBV5-6 | . | TRBD2 | TRBJ2-2
CASSRGGGPAGNQPQHF | TGTGCCAGCAGCCGCGGGGGAGGGCCGGCGGGCAATCAGCCCCAGCATTTT | TRBV3-1/TRBV3-2 | . | . | TRBJ1-5